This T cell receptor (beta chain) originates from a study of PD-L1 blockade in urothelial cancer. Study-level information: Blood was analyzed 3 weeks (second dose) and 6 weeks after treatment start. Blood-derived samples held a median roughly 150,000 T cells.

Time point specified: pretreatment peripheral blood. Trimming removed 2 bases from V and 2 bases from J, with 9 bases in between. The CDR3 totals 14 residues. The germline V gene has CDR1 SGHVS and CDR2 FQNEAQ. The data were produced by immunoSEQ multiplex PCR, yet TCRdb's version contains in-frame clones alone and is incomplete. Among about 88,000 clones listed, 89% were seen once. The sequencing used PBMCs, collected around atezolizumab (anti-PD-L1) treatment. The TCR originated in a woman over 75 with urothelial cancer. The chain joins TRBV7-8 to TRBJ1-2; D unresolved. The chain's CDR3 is CASSLTETNYGYTF. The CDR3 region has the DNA TGTGCCAGCAGCTTAACAGAAACAAACTATGGCTACACCTTC. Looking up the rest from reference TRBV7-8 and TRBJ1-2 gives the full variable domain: GAGVSQSPRYKVAKRGQDVALRCDPISGHVSLFWYQQALGQGPEFLTYFQNEAQLDKSGLPSDRFFAERPEGSVSTLKIQRTQQEDSAVYLCASSLTETNYGYTFGSGTRLTVV.